The rows below give T cell receptor beta chains drawn from one sample of a study of blood T cell repertoires in COVID-19. TCRdb keeps only in-frame clones here, not all; method: immunoSEQ multiplex PCR. The sample shows approximately 240,000 clones, 80% to 95% of them seen only once. The sample was peripheral blood. The receptors here all came from a man aged 25-45 years with COVID-19, enrolled during active disease. Each CDR3 is given with its conserved first and last residue. The order of the fields is clone size, J gene, V gene, D gene, CDR3 DNA, CDR3 protein. A D gene is named only where the DNA matches it firmly. Rows give clone size only sometimes, using once, few, many, or a class for an expanded clone.

size: once
J: TRBJ2-7
V: TRBV5-6
D: TRBD2
DNA: TGTGCCAGCAGCTCCCGACCTGGGGGGGGGTACGAGCAGTACTTC
CDR3: CASSSRPGGGYEQYF

size: .
J: TRBJ2-4
V: TRBV2
D: TRBD2
DNA: TGTGCCAGCAGTGGACAGCGATCGACTAGCGGGTCTCATGAAGTCAAAAACATTCAGTACTTC
CDR3: CASSGQRSTSGSHEVKNIQYF

size: .
J: TRBJ2-2
V: TRBV12-3/TRBV12-4
D: .
DNA: TGTGCCAGCAGACCGGGGGTGTCCGGGGAGCTGTTTTTT
CDR3: CASRPGVSGELFF

size: .
J: TRBJ2-2
V: TRBV7-6
D: TRBD1
DNA: TGTGCCAGCAGTCCCACTCCCCAGGGGGCCGGGGAGCTGTTTTTT
CDR3: CASSPTPQGAGELFF

size: .
J: TRBJ2-7
V: TRBV4-1
D: TRBD2
DNA: TGCGCCAGCAGCCAAGTCGGGGCGGGGGTGCCTCTTACCTACGAGCAGTACTTC
CDR3: CASSQVGAGVPLTYEQYF

size: .
J: TRBJ1-3
V: TRBV6-6
D: TRBD1
DNA: TGTGCCAGCAGTCGGACAGGGCTGTCCTCCTCTGGAAACACCATATATTTT
CDR3: CASSRTGLSSSGNTIYF

size: .
J: TRBJ1-1
V: TRBV10-2
D: TRBD1
DNA: TGCGCCAGCCACAGGGGGAACACTGAAGCTTTCTTT
CDR3: CASHRGNTEAFF

size: few
J: TRBJ2-2
V: TRBV10-1
D: .
DNA: TGCGCCAGCAGCGCGTTAGACACCGGAAACACCGGGGAGCTGTTTTTT
CDR3: CASSALDTGNTGELFF

size: .
J: TRBJ2-7
V: TRBV18
D: .
DNA: TGTGCCAGCTCACCACCGGGCCGTCTTAGGGAGCAGTACTTC
CDR3: CASSPPGRLREQYF

size: .
J: TRBJ1-5
V: TRBV6-5
D: .
DNA: TGTGCCAGCAGGCCAACTAATCAGCCCCAGCATTTT
CDR3: CASRPTNQPQHF

size: once
J: TRBJ2-2
V: TRBV7-3
D: .
DNA: TGTGCCAGCAGCTTAGTGGGGGCTGGCGGGGAGCTGTTTTTT
CDR3: CASSLVGAGGELFF

size: few
J: TRBJ1-2
V: TRBV27
D: .
DNA: TGTGCCAGCAGCCAGGGAGGAAGCTATGGCTACACCTTC
CDR3: CASSQGGSYGYTF

size: once
J: TRBJ1-6
V: TRBV19
D: .
DNA: TGTGCCAGTAGTATACAGAATTCACCCCTCCACTTT
CDR3: CASSIQNSPLHF

size: .
J: TRBJ1-1
V: TRBV3-1/TRBV3-2
D: TRBD1
DNA: TGTGCCAGCAGCCAAGAGGACAGGTTGACGACTGAAGCTTTCTTT
CDR3: CASSQEDRLTTEAFF

size: once
J: TRBJ1-6
V: TRBV2
D: TRBD1
DNA: TGTGCCAGCAGTGACAGGGGGCCTCGGAATAATTCACCCCTCCACTTT
CDR3: CASSDRGPRNNSPLHF

size: .
J: TRBJ1-1
V: TRBV5-1
D: .
DNA: TGCGCCAGCAGCACCGTTCAGGGCATGAACACTGAAGCTTTCTTT
CDR3: CASSTVQGMNTEAFF

size: .
J: TRBJ2-3
V: TRBV2
D: .
DNA: TGTGCCAGCAGTGACAACCACCCAGGCACAGATACGCAGTATTTT
CDR3: CASSDNHPGTDTQYF

size: .
J: TRBJ1-3
V: TRBV3-1/TRBV3-2
D: TRBD1
DNA: TGTGCCAGCAGCCACGGGACAGAGGACGGAAACACCATATATTTT
CDR3: CASSHGTEDGNTIYF

size: .
J: TRBJ1-5
V: TRBV4-2
D: .
DNA: TGTGCCAGCAGCCAAGAGATATTCCCCCGGTCATATCAGCCCCAGCATTTT
CDR3: CASSQEIFPRSYQPQHF

size: .
J: TRBJ1-2
V: TRBV10-2
D: TRBD1
DNA: TGCGCCAGCAGCCCGGGACAGGGACCCTATGGCTACACCTTC
CDR3: CASSPGQGPYGYTF

size: .
J: TRBJ2-3
V: TRBV2
D: .
DNA: TGTGCCAGCAGTTTTTCCCCGGGAGATACGCAGTATTTT
CDR3: CASSFSPGDTQYF

size: .
J: TRBJ2-1
V: TRBV10-3
D: .
DNA: TGTGCCATCAGTGAGTCGACAGGAATCAATGAGCAGTTCTTC
CDR3: CAISESTGINEQFF